The 25 T cell receptor beta chains listed next were all sequenced from one sample in a study of T cell responses to AZD1222 COVID-19 vaccine. Sequencing was performed with immunoSEQ multiplex PCR; in TCRdb, only in-frame clones are kept and a portion is missing. The sample shows over 95,000 clones, approximately 84% of them seen only once. Sequences were derived from peripheral blood, sampled 28 days after the second AZD1222 dose. Receptor source: an adult who received the AZD1222 COVID-19 vaccine.

The CDR3 sequence is CASSNRDRGEKLFF. CDR3 DNA: TGTGCCAGCAGCAACCGGGACAGGGGTGAAAAACTGTTTTTT. This rearrangement joins TRBV7-4 to TRBJ1-4; TRBD1 matches at 10 bases. J was trimmed by 7 bases and V by 5 bases; bases with no gene match: 4. The germline CDR1 and CDR2 sequences are SGHVT and SQSDAQ. CDR3 length equals 14 residues.

The CDR3 DNA is TGTGCCAGCAGCTTAGGGGAAGTGGCTAGCGGGCGGGGACTCAATGAGCAGTTCTTC. Protein: CASSLGEVASGRGLNEQFF. V and J are TRBV7-6 and TRBJ2-1; TRBD2 aligns across 8 bases. This CDR3 is 19 amino acids long. CDR1 and CDR2 from the germline V gene are SGHVS and FNYEAQ. Unmatched junction bases numbered 17, after V lost 1 base and J lost 6 bases. The full variable domain, its missing parts supplied by reference TRBV7-6 and TRBJ2-1, is GAGVSQSPRYKVTKRGQDVALRCDPISGHVSLYWYRQALGQGPEFLTYFNYEAQQDKSGLPNDRFSAERPEGSISTLTIQRTEQRDSAMYRCASSLGEVASGRGLNEQFFGPGTRLTVL.

The chain uses TRBV6-5 and TRBJ1-3, with a tentative D call TRBD1 (5 bases). The CDR3 consists of 16 residues. Trimming took 2 bases from V and 0 from J, leaving 11 bases between them. Germline V lookup: CDR1 MNHEY, CDR2 SVGAGI. The CDR3: CASSYVRAPSGNTIYF. The CDR3 bases are TGTGCCAGCAGTTACGTCAGGGCACCCTCTGGAAACACCATATATTTT.

This clone was picked up one time. A clone one base away is much larger, so this may be a read error. This chain uses TRBV2 with TRBJ1-4, with D hard to call. The CDR3 loop spans 15 amino acids. The V end lost 10 bases, the J end lost 0 bases, and 15 bases lay between the germline ends. The germline V gene has CDR1 SNHLY and CDR2 FYNNEI. Here the CDR3 reads CANCYSGTTNEKLFF. The DNA for the CDR3 is TGTGCCAACTGTTACAGCGGCACAACTAATGAAAAACTGTTTTTT. Filled out from reference TRBV2 and TRBJ1-4, the complete variable domain reads EPEVTQTPSHQVTQMGQEVILRCVPISNHLYFYWYRQILGQKVEFLVSFYNNEISEKSEIFDDQFSVERPDGSNFTLKIRSTKLEDSAMYFCANCYSGTTNEKLFFGSGTQLSVL.

This chain joins TRBV4-1 and TRBJ2-7; 9 bases are a match to TRBD1. The CDR3 runs 19 residues. V was clipped by 0 bases and J by 6 bases; unmatched bases: 18. In germline, CDR1 is MGHRA, CDR2 YSYEKL. The CDR3 is CASSQETLGLGDRAGEQYF. In DNA, the CDR3 is TGCGCCAGCAGCCAAGAAACCCTCGGGCTCGGGGACAGGGCTGGCGAGCAGTACTTC.

This clone was detected a few times. J is TRBJ2-3 and V is TRBV19, with 8 bases fitting TRBD1. Germline assignment: CDR1 LNHDA and CDR2 SQIVND (reference sequence). This CDR3 region has 14 residues. V was clipped by 10 bases and J by 2 bases; unmatched bases: 8. The DNA of the CDR3 is TGTGCCACCCGGACAGGGATGTTCACAGATACGCAGTATTTT. As protein: CATRTGMFTDTQYF.

This sequence joins TRBV7-9 and TRBJ1-2, with TRBD1 identical over 7 bases. In germline, CDR1 is SEHNR, CDR2 FQNEAQ (reference sequence). V lost 0 bases, J lost 6 bases, and 10 bases stayed unmatched. CDR3 length: 16 amino acids. The CDR3 loop is CASSLAAEQGLDGYTF. CDR3 DNA: TGTGCCAGCAGCTTAGCGGCGGAACAGGGGCTGGATGGCTACACCTTC.

The chain combines TRBV10-3 with TRBJ1-3; D ambiguous. Trimming took off 4 bases at V and 0 bases at J, with 10 bases between the two ends. The germline V gene encodes CDR1 ENHRY and CDR2 SYGVKD. The CDR3 totals 15 residues. This CDR3 is CAISGSVSSGNTIYF. Here the CDR3 DNA reads TGTGCCATCAGTGGGTCCGTGAGCTCTGGAAACACCATATATTTT.

This sequence joins TRBV7-9 and TRBJ2-3; weak D call: TRBD2 (7 bases). CDR3 size: 17 residues. Looked up from germline, CDR1 is SEHNR and CDR2 is FQNEAQ (reference sequence). Trimming removed 0 bases from V and 2 bases from J, with 15 bases in between. The CDR3 DNA reads TGTGCCAGCAGCTTAGCGAGGGAGGGACACTTCACAGATACGCAGTATTTT. Residues: CASSLAREGHFTDTQYF.

V usage is TRBV5-1 and J usage is TRBJ1-1; D not resolved. This CDR3 is 13 amino acids long. Germline CDR1 SGHRS, CDR2 YFSETQ. V lost 2 bases and J 1 base, leaving 6 bases between the germline ends. This CDR3 is CASSFWENTEAFF. As DNA, the CDR3 is TGCGCCAGCAGCTTCTGGGAGAACACTGAAGCTTTCTTT.

The chain recombines TRBV5-1 with TRBJ1-6, with D possibly being TRBD1 (5 bases). V lost 1 base, J lost 5 bases, and 16 bases lay in between. This CDR3 has 17 amino acids. The germline V gene encodes CDR1 SGHRS and CDR2 YFSETQ. The CDR3 loop reads CASSLMERQTHNSPLHF. In nucleotides, the CDR3 is TGCGCCAGCAGCTTGATGGAGCGACAGACCCATAATTCACCCCTCCACTTT.

The chain links TRBV7-2 to TRBJ1-1, with D unresolved. Germline V lookup: CDR1 SGHTA, CDR2 FQGNSA. The CDR3 spans 15 residues. V shed 2 bases and J shed 2 bases, with 12 bases lying between them. CDR3 protein: CASSLSSAPNTEAFF. The CDR3 region has the DNA TGTGCCAGCAGCTTATCGTCCGCTCCTAACACTGAAGCTTTCTTT.

For the CDR3, the DNA is TGTGCCAGCAGTCCCACAGGCAGAGGCTACACCTTC. Its translation is CASSPTGRGYTF. The rearrangement links TRBV12-3 or TRBV12-4 to TRBJ1-2; a weak D match, TRBD1 (5 bases). V lost 5 bases and J 8 bases, leaving 12 bases between the germline ends. CDR3 size: 12 residues.

The rearrangement joins TRBV11-3 to TRBJ1-1; TRBD1 agrees at 7 bases. Per germline, CDR1 SGHNT and CDR2 YENEEA. J was trimmed by 2 bases and V by 5 bases; bases with no gene match: 8. The CDR3 length is 15 residues. The CDR3 DNA sequence: TGTGCCAGCAGCCAACTCGGGACAGAAAACACTGAAGCTTTCTTT. Translating it yields CASSQLGTENTEAFF.

A single count supports this clone. This rearrangement joins TRBV12-3 or TRBV12-4 to TRBJ1-5; TRBD1 is a possible D gene (5 bases). The CDR3 extends over 13 amino acids. V shed 7 bases and J shed 6 bases, with 13 bases lying between them. CDR3 protein: CASNLSGGQPQHF. Written as DNA, the CDR3 is TGTGCCAGCAACCTATCGGGGGGTCAGCCCCAGCATTTT.

This clone has a single count. The genes are TRBV6-2 or TRBV6-3 and TRBJ2-3, with D unclear. CDR3 length: 14 amino acids. Trimming shortened V by 2 bases and J by 6 bases, and 12 bases separated the two germline ends. The germline CDR1 and CDR2 sequences are MNHEY and SVGEGT. Written as DNA, the CDR3 is TGTGCCAGCAGTTACCACTCGGAAGCGGATACGCAGTATTTT. It yields the protein CASSYHSEADTQYF.

The chain employs TRBV7-3 and TRBJ2-1; D is possibly TRBD2 (6 bases). This CDR3 has 13 residues. Germline V lookup: CDR1 SGHTA, CDR2 FQGTGA. V was cut by 2 bases and J by 10 bases, with 12 bases left in between. As DNA, the CDR3 is TGTGCCAGCAGCTTAGGCGGGGCCAGGGAGCAGTTCTTC. Translating it yields CASSLGGAREQFF.

The rearrangement uses TRBV5-4 and TRBJ2-1, with D perhaps matching TRBD2 (7 bases). CDR3 length: 15 residues. Germline values: CDR1 SGHNT, CDR2 YYREEE (reference sequence). Trimming removed 6 bases from V and 4 bases from J, with 17 bases in between. The CDR3 DNA is TGTGCCAGCACTCAACGCGGGGGCTATTACAATGAGCAGTTCTTC. Amino acid sequence: CASTQRGGYYNEQFF.

This chain joins TRBV5-1 and TRBJ2-7; 7 bases map to TRBD1. The CDR3 is made up of 13 amino acids. CDR1 is SGHRS, CDR2 YFSETQ, per germline. V lost 0 bases and J lost 7; bases outside the gene matches: 4. CDR3 sequence (DNA): TGCGCCAGCAGCTTGGAGGGGGCGCGGGAGCAGTACTTC. Protein product: CASSLEGAREQYF.

J is TRBJ2-3 and V is TRBV4-1; TRBD2 matches at 8 bases. Germline loops: CDR1 MGHRA, CDR2 YSYEKL. The CDR3 is 17 amino acids. After removal of 3 bases from V and 2 bases from J, the junction contained 10 bases not matched to a gene. The CDR3 here is CASSHLAGGSYTDTQYF. The CDR3 region has the DNA TGCGCCAGCAGCCATCTGGCGGGAGGTTCCTACACAGATACGCAGTATTTT.

V gene TRBV3-1 (or the pseudogene TRBV3-2) combines with J gene TRBJ1-4; D unresolved. Germline values: CDR1 LGHDT, CDR2 YNNKEL (reference sequence). The V end was cut by 0 bases, the J end by 0 bases, with 5 bases between. This CDR3 has 15 amino acids. This CDR3 is CASSQDSSTNEKLFF. CDR3 nucleotide sequence: TGTGCCAGCAGCCAAGATTCCTCAACTAATGAAAAACTGTTTTTT.

This clone has just a few counts. The chain carries TRBV29-1 and TRBJ2-7; the D is unclear. CDR1 is SQVTM and CDR2 is ANQGSEA in the germline V gene. V was cut by 8 bases and J by 0 bases, with 17 bases left in between. The CDR3 runs to 14 residues. CDR3 amino acids: CSPRFGPNSYEQYF. As DNA, the CDR3 is TGCAGCCCCCGTTTTGGGCCCAACTCCTACGAGCAGTACTTC.

The chain carries TRBV6-5 and TRBJ1-5; D unresolved. V was cut by 6 bases and J by 5 bases, with 14 bases left in between. The CDR3 runs 14 residues. CDR1 and CDR2 from the germline V gene are MNHEY and SVGAGI. CDR3 in amino acids: CASRGSDGYQPQHF. In DNA, the CDR3 is TGTGCCAGCAGGGGATCGGACGGTTATCAGCCCCAGCATTTT.

J is TRBJ2-4 and V is TRBV6-5; TRBD1 is a possible D gene (6 bases). The CDR3 totals 13 residues. Germline lookup yields CDR1 MNHEY and CDR2 SVGAGI. V was shortened by 5 bases and J by 9 bases, with 14 bases between the two germline ends. In DNA form, the CDR3 reads TGTGCCAGCAGTACACAGGGAGATGGCATTCAGTACTTC. Its translation: CASSTQGDGIQYF.

This rearrangement joins TRBV5-5 to TRBJ2-7; either TRBD1 or TRBD2 may fit D (5 bases each). Germline CDR1 is SGHKS and CDR2 is YYEKEE (reference sequence). The CDR3 covers 16 residues. V lost 4 bases to trimming and J lost 0 bases, with 17 bases between them. CDR3 DNA: TGTGCCAGCAGCCTGGGGTGGGGCCTAGCCTCCTACGAGCAGTACTTC. As protein: CASSLGWGLASYEQYF.